Detailed here is one T cell receptor beta chain. Assay used: immunoSEQ multiplex PCR; TCRdb lists only in-frame clones, some missing. Here the sample spans 100,000 to 150,000 clones, around 84% being singletons. The V gene lost 7 bases and the J gene lost 2 bases, with 18 bases spanning the gap. CDR3 size: 15 residues. Per germline, CDR1 MNHEY and CDR2 SVGEGT. This record belongs to a study of T cell responses to AZD1222 COVID-19 vaccine. The rearrangement joins TRBV6-2 or TRBV6-3 to TRBJ2-7; D may be TRBD1 or TRBD2 (5 bases each). The input for sequencing was peripheral blood, taken on day 0 of AZD1222 vaccination. The TCR sequence derives from an adult in good health. The CDR3 loop reads CASNPGGFNPYEQYF. CDR3 coding DNA: TGTGCCAGCAACCCTGGGGGTTTTAACCCCTACGAGCAGTACTTC.